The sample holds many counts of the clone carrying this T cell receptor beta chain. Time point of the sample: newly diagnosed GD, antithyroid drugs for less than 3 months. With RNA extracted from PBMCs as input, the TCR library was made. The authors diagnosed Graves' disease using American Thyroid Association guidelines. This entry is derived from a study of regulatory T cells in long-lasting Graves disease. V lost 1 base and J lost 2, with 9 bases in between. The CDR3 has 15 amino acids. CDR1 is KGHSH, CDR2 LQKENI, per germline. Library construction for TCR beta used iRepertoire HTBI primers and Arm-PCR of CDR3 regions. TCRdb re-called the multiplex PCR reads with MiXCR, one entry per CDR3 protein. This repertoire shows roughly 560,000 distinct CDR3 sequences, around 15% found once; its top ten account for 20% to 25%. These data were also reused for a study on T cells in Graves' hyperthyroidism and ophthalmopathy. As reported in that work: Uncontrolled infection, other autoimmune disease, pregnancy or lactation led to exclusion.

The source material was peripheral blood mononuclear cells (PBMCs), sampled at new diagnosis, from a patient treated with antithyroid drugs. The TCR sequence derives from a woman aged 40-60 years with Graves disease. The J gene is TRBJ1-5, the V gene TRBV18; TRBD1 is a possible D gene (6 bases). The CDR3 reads CASSPQGQRNQPQHF. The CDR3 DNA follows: TGTGCCAGCTCACCACAAGGACAGCGCAATCAGCCCCAGCATTTT. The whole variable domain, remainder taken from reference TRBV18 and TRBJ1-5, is NAGVMQNPRHLVRRRGQEARLRCSPMKGHSHVYWYRQLPEEGLKFMVYLQKENIIDESGMPKERFSAEFPKEGPSILRIQQVVRGDSAAYFCASSPQGQRNQPQHFGDGTRLSIL.